This TCR beta chain originates from a study of shared clonotypes between healthy human individuals. The CDR3 has 15 amino acids. The germline V gene has CDR1 SGDLS and CDR2 YYNGEE. Trimming stripped 3 bases from V and 0 bases from J, with 9 bases between. Profiled with immunoSEQ multiplex PCR; TCRdb holds only in-frame clones, not every one. Among about 2.2 million clones, about 93% were seen once, and the ten largest hold approximately 1.6%. This clone occurred once. The naive CD8 population came from CD45RO-negative cells selected for CCR7, without terminally differentiated effector memory CD45RA+ cells.

Sequenced sample: naive CD8+ T cells from PBMCs. V and J are TRBV9 and TRBJ1-4, with D hard to call. This receptor was obtained from a man in his late teens or twenties in good health. Some clones in this sample may be carry-over from other donors' samples. The CDR3 region has the DNA TGTGCCAGCAGCGAAGGGCTAGCAACTAATGAAAAACTGTTTTTT. Residues: CASSEGLATNEKLFF.